This TCR beta chain appears in the sequencing data of a study of cytomegalovirus exposure and HLA in healthy donors. General observations from the study: Several of the most significant clusters appeared, in a later analysis, to be linked to common viral pathogens. Analysis was carried out at a later point, and it linked a missense DCLRE1C variant to TCR beta V- and J-gene trimming. In an earlier analysis, about 87% or about 30%: the productive usage of most TCR beta V segments.

Germline V CDR1 and CDR2: SGHTA, FQGTGA. The CDR3 length is 14 residues. Germline trimming cut 1 base from V and 5 bases from J; bases unmatched to any gene: 2. With respect to this clone: The antigen is unknown.

Regarding donors, all were healthy bone marrow donors. The PCR had 60 Vbeta and 13 Jbeta primers. Sequenced by immunoSEQ multiplex PCR; TCRdb stores in-frame clones only, minus some. Altogether about 93,000 clones are present, about 78% being singletons, with the ten largest covering about 3.3%. The TCR was taken from a woman between 40 and 50 years old in good health and CMV-seronegative. Sequencing was carried out using PBMCs. V is TRBV7-3 and J is TRBJ1-1, with 9 bases identical to TRBD1. This CDR3 reads CASSLKQGATEAFF. The DNA of the CDR3 is TGTGCCAGCAGCTTAAAACAGGGGGCAACTGAAGCTTTCTTT. The variable domain in full, completed from reference TRBV7-3 and TRBJ1-1, reads GAGVSQTPSNKVTEKGKYVELRCDPISGHTALYWYRQSLGQGPEFLIYFQGTGAADDSGLPNDRFFAVRPEGSVSTLKIQRTERGDSAVYLCASSLKQGATEAFFGQGTRLTVV.